This T cell receptor (beta chain) was sequenced during a study of PD-L1 blockade in urothelial cancer. Study in general: Tumor specimens possessed a median of 1,402 T cells.

CDR1 is MDHEN, CDR2 SYDVKM, per germline. Trimming removed 1 base from V and 2 bases from J; junction bases left unmatched: 4. The CDR3 covers 15 residues. Using immunoSEQ multiplex PCR, the repertoire was profiled, and TCRdb retains in-frame clones only, with some absent. The table records tens of thousands of clones, about a third of them present only once. A word on this clone: The antigen is undetermined.

Points from the study as a whole: Tumor-linked clones in blood grew more by 3 weeks in durable-benefit patients. Increased tumor-infiltrating T lymphocytes were recorded in patients with durable benefit.

Patients had urothelial carcinoma that was locally advanced or metastatic. Specimen: tumor tissue, collected before atezolizumab (anti-PD-L1) treatment. V gene TRBV28 combines with J gene TRBJ2-7; 8 bases map to TRBD2. The clonotype originates from a man between 60 and 70 years old with urothelial cancer. The CDR3 sequence is CASSLYGGAPYEQYF. CDR3 in DNA: TGTGCCAGCAGTTTATACGGGGGGGCCCCCTACGAGCAGTACTTC. Together with reference TRBV28 and TRBJ2-7, the CDR3 gives the full variable domain: DVKVTQSSRYLVKRTGEKVFLECVQDMDHENMFWYRQDPGLGLRLIYFSYDVKMKEKGDIPEGYSVSREKKERFSLILESASTNQTSMYLCASSLYGGAPYEQYFGPGTRLTVT.